The 26 T cell receptor beta chains given below trace back to one sample, sequenced in a study of shared T cell receptors in the human thymus. Measured with immunoSEQ multiplex PCR; TCRdb has only the in-frame clones, and not every one. The sample contains roughly 410,000 clones, around 95% of which appear only once. The sequencing sample was made of thymocytes. The receptor set was obtained from a human donor.

This chain connects TRBV28 to TRBJ2-1; D may be TRBD1 (5 bases). The CDR3 extends over 16 amino acids. Trimming cost V 2 bases and J 4 bases, with 15 bases left between them. Looked up from germline, CDR1 is MDHEN and CDR2 is SYDVKM. CDR3: CASSLPGQDGYNEQFF. CDR3 DNA sequence: TGTGCCAGCAGTTTACCCGGACAAGACGGGTACAATGAGCAGTTCTTC.

This clone was recorded once. The chain couples TRBV27 to TRBJ2-6; D is unclear. This CDR3 region has 15 residues. Germline V gene sequence: CDR1 MNHEY, CDR2 SMNVEV (reference sequence). Trimming left V 5 bases short and J 0 bases short, with 8 bases between. In DNA, the CDR3 is TGTGCCAGCAGTACCGATGGCTCTGGGGCCAACGTCCTGACTTTC. Translated, it gives CASSTDGSGANVLTF. Together with reference TRBV27 and TRBJ2-6, the CDR3 gives the full variable domain: EAQVTQNPRYLITVTGKKLTVTCSQNMNHEYMSWYRQDPGLGLRQIYYSMNVEVTDKGDVPEGYKVSRKEKRNFPLILESPSPNQTSLYFCASSTDGSGANVLTFGAGSRLTVL.

The J gene is TRBJ2-2, the V gene TRBV19; D uncertain. The CDR3 runs 10 residues. The germline gives CDR1 LNHDA, CDR2 SQIVND (reference sequence). The V and J ends lost 8 bases and 5 bases respectively, with 3 bases between them. The CDR3 protein is CASGTGELFF. CDR3 bases: TGTGCCAGTGGAACCGGGGAGCTGTTTTTT. Variable domain in full (rest from reference TRBV19 and TRBJ2-2): DGGITQSPKYLFRKEGQNVTLSCEQNLNHDAMYWYRQDPGQGLRLIYYSQIVNDFQKGDIAEGYSVSREKKESFPLTVTSAQKNPTAFYLCASGTGELFFGEGSRLTVL.

For the CDR3, the DNA is TGTGCCAGCAGCGAGTCCGGGATCACAGATACGCAGTATTTT. It translates to CASSESGITDTQYF. The chain is built from TRBV6-5 and TRBJ2-3; a possible D gene is TRBD2 (5 bases). CDR3 size: 14 residues. Trimming removed 6 bases at V and 2 bases at J, with 12 bases between. Germline CDR1 and CDR2: MNHEY and SVGAGI.

The chain has TRBV5-5 and TRBJ2-3; 7 positions match TRBD2. The V gene end was trimmed by 3 bases and the J gene end by 1 base; junction bases not matched to a gene: 11. Per germline, CDR1 SGHKS and CDR2 YYEKEE (reference sequence). The CDR3 is 17 amino acids. CDR3 protein: CASSSWPPSGRTDTQYF. The CDR3 DNA sequence: TGTGCCAGCAGCTCCTGGCCGCCTAGCGGTCGCACAGATACGCAGTATTTT.

The chain employs TRBV29-1 and TRBJ1-2, with 7 bases identical to TRBD1. CDR1 is SQVTM and CDR2 is ANQGSEA in the germline V gene. The CDR3 is made up of 14 amino acids. J gave up 5 bases and V 0 bases, and 6 bases lay outside the gene matches. The CDR3 loop is CSVEDQGGWYGYTF. DNA for the CDR3: TGCAGCGTTGAAGATCAGGGGGGCTGGTATGGCTACACCTTC.

V and J are TRBV19 and TRBJ2-7; 10 bases fit TRBD2. J gave up 7 bases and V 5 bases, and 11 bases lay outside the gene matches. Per the germline V gene, CDR1 is LNHDA and CDR2 is SQIVND (reference sequence). The CDR3 extends over 15 amino acids. DNA for the CDR3: TGTGCCAGTAGTGGTCTAGCGGGGGCCCTACGGGAGCAGTACTTC. Translating gives CASSGLAGALREQYF.

The chain couples TRBV19 to TRBJ2-1, with TRBD2 as a possible D gene (5 bases). V lost 5 bases, J lost 6 bases, and 23 bases lay in between. This CDR3 contains 17 residues. Germline-derived CDR1 and CDR2 are LNHDA and SQIVND (reference sequence). CDR3 amino acids: CASSRYRESFTPNEQFF. In DNA, the CDR3 is TGTGCCAGTAGTCGATACCGGGAATCCTTCACCCCCAATGAGCAGTTCTTC.

V gene TRBV7-2 combines with J gene TRBJ2-1; D is unclear. V was cut by 0 bases and J by 7 bases, with 10 bases left in between. The CDR3 extends over 14 amino acids. CDR1 is SGHTA, CDR2 FQGNSA, per germline. The CDR3 DNA is TGTGCCAGCAGCTTAGCCACCTCTCATAATGAGCAGTTCTTC. As protein: CASSLATSHNEQFF.

The V and J genes are TRBV6-5 and TRBJ2-1; TRBD1 matches at 9 bases. In germline, CDR1 is MNHEY, CDR2 SVGAGI. The junction had 7 bases not matched to a gene; V was cut back by 4 bases and J by 6 bases. The CDR3 extends over 15 amino acids. In DNA form, the CDR3 reads TGTGCCAGCAGTTCTCGGACAGGGGATTTCAATGAGCAGTTCTTC. Amino acid sequence: CASSSRTGDFNEQFF.

This clone was seen once. The junction does not match germline at one end; this may be a read error. The J gene is TRBJ1-2, the V gene TRBV5-6; D uncertain. Germline CDR1 and CDR2: SGHDT and YYEEEE. This CDR3 is 12 amino acids long. For the CDR3, the DNA is TGTGCCAGCGGTTTAATAGAGGAGCCCTACTCATTC. Translating it yields CASGLIEEPYSF.

This clone came up once. The genes are TRBV12-5 and TRBJ2-7, with unresolved D. This CDR3 is 15 amino acids long. Trimming left V 7 bases short and J 2 bases short, with 18 bases between. Germline lookup yields CDR1 LGHNT and CDR2 FRNRAP. In DNA, the CDR3 is TGTGCTAGTGCCCCTGATAATGGTCGGACCTACGAGCAGTACTTC. It translates to CASAPDNGRTYEQYF.

This clone came up once. This same CDR3 is encoded by further DNA sequences in the sample. V usage is TRBV19 and J usage is TRBJ2-5; TRBD1 or TRBD2 may be the D gene (6 bases each). The CDR3 runs to 15 residues. Trimming removed 3 bases from V and 3 bases from J, with 14 bases in between. Germline CDR1 is LNHDA and CDR2 is SQIVND (reference sequence). CDR3 sequence reads: CASSITGGGKETQYF. For the CDR3, the DNA is TGTGCCAGTAGTATTACCGGGGGCGGAAAAGAGACCCAGTACTTC.

The rearrangement uses TRBV28 and TRBJ2-7; 10 positions agree with TRBD1. Germline V gene data show CDR1 as MDHEN and CDR2 as SYDVKM. The CDR3 contains 14 residues. V shed 5 bases, J shed 3 bases, and the junction held 4 bases outside the gene matches. The DNA for the CDR3 is TGTGCCAGCAGTACCGGGACAGGGGACTACGAGCAGTACTTC. Protein sequence: CASSTGTGDYEQYF.

The chain recombines TRBV2 with TRBJ2-1; D not resolved. Germline V gene sequence: CDR1 SNHLY, CDR2 FYNNEI. CDR3 length: 11 amino acids. V was pared by 5 bases and J by 8 bases, with 7 bases between. This chain's CDR3 is CASSPVDEQFF. Written as DNA, the CDR3 is TGTGCCAGCAGTCCCGTCGATGAGCAGTTCTTC.

The chain combines TRBV4-3 with TRBJ2-3; tentatively, D is TRBD2 (6 bases). The V and J ends lost 0 bases and 2 bases respectively, with 18 bases between them. The CDR3 runs 18 residues. Germline-derived CDR1 and CDR2 are LGHNA and YSLEER. In DNA, the CDR3 is TGCGCCAGCAGCCAAGACGGCGAGCGGGTGGCGCACACAGATACGCAGTATTTT. Translation: CASSQDGERVAHTDTQYF.

The CDR3 region is CAGAAGEQETQYF. CDR3 sequence (DNA): TGTGCCGGCGCAGCGGGAGAGCAAGAGACCCAGTACTTC. The chain employs TRBV27 and TRBJ2-5, with TRBD2 matching over 8 bases. Trimming removed 11 bases from V and 2 bases from J; junction bases left unmatched: 7. CDR3 size: 13 residues. Germline CDR1 is MNHEY and CDR2 is SMNVEV (reference sequence).

The gene calls are TRBV6-1 and TRBJ2-3, with 12 bases identical to TRBD2. CDR3 length equals 15 residues. Germline values: CDR1 MNHNS, CDR2 SASEGT. The J segment lost 5 bases and the V segment lost 5 bases, leaving 5 bases of the junction unmatched. CDR3 region: CASSSPGLAGDTQYF. CDR3 sequence (DNA): TGTGCCAGCAGTAGCCCGGGACTAGCGGGAGATACGCAGTATTTT.

This chain joins TRBV28 and TRBJ2-7, with 9 bases identical to TRBD2. The CDR3 runs 16 residues. CDR1 MDHEN and CDR2 SYDVKM come from the germline V gene. V lost 1 base, J lost 2 bases, and 6 bases stayed unmatched. The CDR3 nucleotides read TGTGCCAGCAGTTTATCTGGCGGGAGGGGAACCTACGAGCAGTACTTC. Translated, it gives CASSLSGGRGTYEQYF.

The chain has TRBV7-3 and TRBJ1-2; 10 bases match TRBD1. CDR1 and CDR2 (germline): SGHTA, FQGTGA. V dropped 5 bases and J dropped 6; count of bases not matched to a gene: 15. The CDR3 loop spans 17 amino acids. The CDR3 nucleotides read TGTGCCAGCAGCCCTGGCTGGACAGGGGGTGGTTTGGATGGCTACACCTTC. This codes for CASSPGWTGGGLDGYTF.

This sequence joins TRBV27 and TRBJ1-2; D perhaps matches TRBD1 (5 bases). From germline, CDR1 is MNHEY and CDR2 SMNVEV (reference sequence). The CDR3 runs 12 residues. V was cut by 5 bases and J by 8 bases, with 12 bases left in between. The CDR3 nucleotides are TGTGCCAGCAGTCCGCAGGGATGGGGCTACACCTTC. Its translation is CASSPQGWGYTF.

The rearrangement links TRBV5-1 to TRBJ1-1; D is possibly TRBD1 (5 bases). In germline, CDR1 is SGHRS, CDR2 YFSETQ. Trimming removed 4 bases from V and 1 base from J, with 14 bases in between. The CDR3 length is 15 residues. Here the CDR3 reads CASSPPGQTNTEAFF. The CDR3 DNA reads as TGCGCCAGCAGCCCGCCCGGACAAACGAACACTGAAGCTTTCTTT.

V is TRBV27 and J is TRBJ2-7, with TRBD1 matching 9 bases. CDR1 is MNHEY and CDR2 is SMNVEV in the germline V gene (reference sequence). V lost 5 bases and J lost 4; bases outside the gene matches: 9. The CDR3 has 15 amino acids. The CDR3 here is CASSIPGQGRYEQYF. The DNA of the CDR3 is TGTGCCAGCAGTATCCCGGGACAGGGAAGGTACGAGCAGTACTTC.

The V and J genes are TRBV5-1 and TRBJ1-1, with D possibly matching TRBD1 (5 bases). This CDR3 region has 14 residues. Germline CDR1 is SGHRS and CDR2 is YFSETQ. V lost 4 bases, J lost 1 base, and 11 bases lay in between. The CDR3 coding sequence is TGCGCCAGCAGCCCCCAGACAGCGAACACTGAAGCTTTCTTT. This gives the protein CASSPQTANTEAFF.

The chain links TRBV28 to TRBJ2-2, with unresolved D. Trimming pared 3 bases from V and 6 bases from J, leaving 14 bases between. Germline CDR1 MDHEN, CDR2 SYDVKM. The CDR3 length is 15 residues. In nucleotides, the CDR3 is TGTGCCAGCAGTTTGGCGCACCCCGGTTCCGGGGAGCTGTTTTTT. This encodes CASSLAHPGSGELFF. The full variable domain, in which reference TRBV28 and TRBJ2-2 provide the parts outside the CDR3, is DVKVTQSSRYLVKRTGEKVFLECVQDMDHENMFWYRQDPGLGLRLIYFSYDVKMKEKGDIPEGYSVSREKKERFSLILESASTNQTSMYLCASSLAHPGSGELFFGEGSRLTVL.

CDR3 nucleotide sequence: TGTGCCAGCAGTTACGAACGAGGGGGCCCCGGCTACACCTTC. Translated, it gives CASSYERGGPGYTF. The rearrangement joins TRBV6-5 to TRBJ1-2; 7 bases fit TRBD1. CDR1 and CDR2 from the germline V gene are MNHEY and SVGAGI. The V gene end was trimmed by 2 bases and the J gene end by 8 bases; junction bases not matched to a gene: 8. The CDR3 totals 14 residues.